This T cell receptor (beta chain) is from a study of blood T cell repertoires in COVID-19. Study details: The United States, Italy and Spain provided the acute and convalescent COVID-19 samples. Nucleic acid was either cDNA or gDNA, and it came from T cells, B-cell-depleted T cells, or PBMCs.

As originally analysed: Estimation of nucleated cell counts was performed using reference gene primer amplification. Profiled with immunoSEQ multiplex PCR; TCRdb holds only in-frame clones, not every one. That table furnishes V, J and clone size, whereas the DNA furnished D and trimming. The sample lists about 210,000 clones, roughly 94% occurring once. The V and J ends lost 3 bases and 2 bases, in that order; junction bases with no gene match: 5. This CDR3 is built from 16 residues. Germline values: CDR1 SGHRS, CDR2 YFSETQ. The clonotype was recovered from a young man with acute or convalescent COVID-19. The gene calls are TRBV5-1 and TRBJ2-6; TRBD1 matches 7 bases. Sequencing was carried out using peripheral blood. This chain's CDR3 is CASSSTGEAGANVLTF. CDR3 nucleotide sequence: TGCGCCAGCAGCTCCACAGGGGAAGCTGGGGCCAACGTCCTGACTTTC.